The clone carrying this TCR beta chain has more than one count but fewer than ten. The antigen is unknown. This specimen comes from a study of T cell repertoires in cytomegalovirus infection. Across the study: Matching HLA type and CMV infection were both indicated by public TCR beta signatures.

Germline CDR1 and CDR2: SGHVS and FQNEAQ. The CDR3 consists of 14 residues. V was clipped by 5 bases and J by 2 bases, with 13 bases between them. Using its own MiXCR run on the reads, TCRdb lists one record per CDR3 protein. The sample records roughly 640,000 distinct CDR3 sequences, 20% to 25% being singletons. Whole-study findings and limits: Predominance within the ex vivo response was attributable to HLA-C-restricted CMV-specific TCR beta clonotypes.

Sample: CD8+ T cells from PBMCs. The receptor was derived from a human donor in good health (CMV status not recorded). Some clones in this sample may be carry-over from other donors' samples. The rearrangement joins TRBV7-8 to TRBJ2-7; D not resolved. CDR3 sequence (DNA): TGTGCCAGCAGCCCTCCGACAAGGGCCTACGAGCAGTACTTC. Translated, it gives CASSPPTRAYEQYF.